These 26 T cell receptor beta chains were all obtained from the same sample, sequenced in a study of blood T cell repertoires in COVID-19. The method was immunoSEQ multiplex PCR; TCRdb's version includes in-frame clones alone and lacks a portion of them. Among approximately 220,000 clones listed, more than 65% were seen once. Sequenced: peripheral blood. Every receptor here comes from a woman in her thirties who had recovered from COVID-19.

The chain couples TRBV29-1 to TRBJ2-7; D possibly corresponds to TRBD1 (6 bases). CDR3 length equals 13 residues. CDR1 is SQVTM, CDR2 ANQGSEA, per germline. Deletions cut 4 bases from V and 3 bases from J, with 13 bases between. The CDR3 is CSVVAGAIYEQYF. Written as DNA, the CDR3 is TGCAGCGTTGTTGCAGGGGCAATCTACGAGCAGTACTTC.

This chain connects TRBV9 to TRBJ2-2; 8 bases are a match to TRBD2. The CDR3 is made up of 14 amino acids. The trim removed 4 bases at V and 4 bases at J, leaving 3 bases unmatched. The germline CDR1 and CDR2 sequences are SGDLS and YYNGEE. The CDR3 coding sequence is TGTGCCAGCAGCCCGGGGGGGGTCACCGGGGAGCTGTTTTTT. Its protein is CASSPGGVTGELFF.

This chain uses TRBV5-6 with TRBJ2-1; TRBD1 might be the D (7 bases). Trimming left V 4 bases short and J 10 bases short, with 15 bases between. Germline assignment: CDR1 SGHDT and CDR2 YYEEEE. This CDR3 is 13 amino acids long. CDR3 coding DNA: TGTGCCAGCAGCCGGGACAGCGGGCGGGAGCAGTTCTTC. This sequence encodes CASSRDSGREQFF. The variable domain in full, with the rest retrieved from reference TRBV5-6 and TRBJ2-1, is DAGVTQSPTHLIKTRGQQVTLRCSPKSGHDTVSWYQQALGQGPQFIFQYYEEEERQRGNFPDRFSGHQFPNYSSELNVNALLLGDSALYLCASSRDSGREQFFGPGTRLTVL.

The CDR3 sequence: CAFVSSGIYTQYF. CDR3 coding DNA: TGTGCCTTTGTGTCCAGCGGGATCTATACGCAGTATTTT. The chain combines TRBV30 with TRBJ2-3; 7 nucleotides line up with TRBD2. CDR1 and CDR2 (germline): GTSNPN, SVGIG (reference sequence). The CDR3 extends over 13 amino acids. The V segment lost 7 bases and the J segment 7 bases; nucleotides outside the gene matches: 11.

The CDR3: CAISEWRQGKSDTQYF. As DNA, the CDR3 is TGTGCCATCAGTGAATGGAGACAGGGGAAGTCAGATACGCAGTATTTT. J is TRBJ2-3 and V is TRBV10-3; TRBD1 agrees at 8 bases. Trimming removed 3 bases from V and 4 bases from J; junction bases left unmatched: 9. Germline V gives CDR1 ENHRY, CDR2 SYGVKD. The CDR3 sequence is 16 residues long.

For the CDR3, the DNA is TGTGCCTTATCGACAGGGGTGGGCACTGAAGCTTTCTTT. Translating it yields CALSTGVGTEAFF. V is TRBV30 and J is TRBJ1-1; 8 positions agree with TRBD1. There are 13 residues in the CDR3. The J segment lost 4 bases and the V segment lost 7 bases, leaving 8 bases of the junction unmatched. CDR1 GTSNPN and CDR2 SVGIG come from the germline V gene (reference sequence).

This clone was recorded a few times. This sequence joins TRBV6-4 and TRBJ1-3; 12 bases line up with TRBD1. The V and J ends lost 0 bases and 0 bases, in that order; junction bases with no gene match: 6. Germline V lookup: CDR1 MRHNA, CDR2 SNTAGT. The CDR3 totals 19 residues. CDR3 DNA sequence: TGTGCCAGCAGTGACTCCCGGGACAGGGGGCTCCCCTCTGGAAACACCATATATTTT. As protein: CASSDSRDRGLPSGNTIYF.

The chain combines TRBV15 with TRBJ2-5; no clear D gene. The CDR3 loop spans 14 amino acids. Germline V gives CDR1 LNHNV, CDR2 YYDKDF (reference sequence). V was trimmed by 0 bases and J by 5 bases, leaving 10 bases between them. The CDR3 DNA reads as TGTGCCACCAGCAGAGATTTCAGGATCGAGACCCAGTACTTC. It translates to CATSRDFRIETQYF.

The J gene is TRBJ1-3, the V gene TRBV6-5; 7 bases line up with TRBD1. V gave up 8 bases and J gave up 4 bases; unmatched junction bases: 8. Germline V gives CDR1 MNHEY, CDR2 SVGAGI. The CDR3 spans 14 residues. CDR3 bases: TGTGCCAGCGGATGGACAGGAGGCGGAAACACCATATATTTT. Amino acid sequence: CASGWTGGGNTIYF.

This clone appeared a single time. The chain carries TRBV6-5 and TRBJ1-2; D remains unclear. V shed 6 bases and J shed 4 bases, with 9 bases lying between them. Germline assignment: CDR1 MNHEY and CDR2 SVGAGI. This CDR3 is 12 amino acids long. The CDR3 sequence is CASSPEGYGYTF. CDR3 DNA: TGTGCCAGCAGCCCCGAGGGCTATGGCTACACCTTC.

The chain employs TRBV30 and TRBJ2-2; D remains unclear. The germline V gene encodes CDR1 GTSNPN and CDR2 SVGIG (reference sequence). The V and J ends lost 2 bases and 8 bases respectively, with 9 bases between them. The CDR3 is 12 residues long. The CDR3 sequence: CAWSLTEGELFF. For the CDR3, the DNA is TGTGCCTGGAGTTTGACGGAGGGGGAGCTGTTTTTT.

The V gene is TRBV5-1, the J gene TRBJ1-4, with D possibly being TRBD1 (6 bases). The germline gives CDR1 SGHRS, CDR2 YFSETQ. Trimming shortened V by 1 base and J by 5 bases, and 6 bases separated the two germline ends. The CDR3 runs to 13 residues. This CDR3 reads CASSLTGNEKLFF. DNA for the CDR3: TGCGCCAGCAGCTTGACAGGGAATGAAAAACTGTTTTTT.

The chain carries TRBV11-2 and TRBJ2-2; 10 bases map to TRBD2. The CDR3 has 18 residues. The ends lost 5 bases at V and 2 bases at J; junction bases unmatched: 11. The V gene's germline CDR1 is SGHAT and CDR2 FQNNGV. The CDR3 sequence: CASSLWSSGRPNTGELFF. The CDR3 nucleotides read TGTGCCAGCAGCCTATGGAGTAGCGGGAGGCCCAACACCGGGGAGCTGTTTTTT.

The rearrangement joins TRBV5-1 to TRBJ2-3; 7 positions agree with TRBD2. The length of the CDR3 is 16 residues. V gave up 0 bases and J gave up 0 bases; unmatched junction bases: 4. The germline gives CDR1 SGHRS, CDR2 YFSETQ. The CDR3 loop reads CASSLGASGSTDTQYF. CDR3 nucleotide sequence: TGCGCCAGCAGCTTGGGGGCTAGCGGTAGCACAGATACGCAGTATTTT. Full variable domain (remainder filled in from reference TRBV5-1 and TRBJ2-3): KAGVTQTPRYLIKTRGQQVTLSCSPISGHRSVSWYQQTPGQGLQFLFEYFSETQRNKGNFPGRFSGRQFSNSRSEMNVSTLELGDSALYLCASSLGASGSTDTQYFGPGTRLTVL.

The chain joins TRBV13 to TRBJ1-1; D is unresolved. The CDR3 has 17 amino acids. Germline V CDR1 and CDR2: PRHDT, FYEKMQ (reference sequence). The V and J ends lost 8 bases and 0 bases respectively, with 22 bases between them. The DNA for the CDR3 is TGTGCCAGCTTCCGCCCCCTCGAGCCTACAGTGAACACTGAAGCTTTCTTT. This sequence encodes CASFRPLEPTVNTEAFF.

The chain is built from TRBV27 and TRBJ2-7; possibly TRBD2 for D (5 bases). V shed 5 bases and J shed 0 bases, with 17 bases lying between them. The germline gives CDR1 MNHEY, CDR2 SMNVEV (reference sequence). The CDR3 loop spans 16 amino acids. DNA for the CDR3: TGTGCCAGCAGTACCCTAGGAGCGGAGAGCTCCTACGAGCAGTACTTC. Protein sequence: CASSTLGAESSYEQYF.

The V gene is TRBV30, the J gene TRBJ2-7; TRBD1 matches at 9 bases. The CDR3 loop spans 15 amino acids. J was trimmed by 3 bases and V by 2 bases; bases with no gene match: 8. Looked up from germline, CDR1 is GTSNPN and CDR2 is SVGIG (reference sequence). Written as DNA, the CDR3 is TGTGCCTGGAGTCTACTAGGACAGGGGCTCTACGAGCAGTACTTC. This gives the protein CAWSLLGQGLYEQYF.

This rearrangement joins TRBV5-4 to TRBJ2-2; possible D gene TRBD2, 6 bases. The CDR3 extends over 13 amino acids. The germline V gene has CDR1 SGHNT and CDR2 YYREEE (reference sequence). Between the trimmed V and J ends, which lost 1 base and 6 bases, there was a span of 7 bases. In nucleotides, the CDR3 is TGTGCCAGCAGCTTGTCGGGAGCCGGGGAGCTGTTTTTT. As protein: CASSLSGAGELFF.

The chain links TRBV10-3 to TRBJ1-1, with D unclear. Trimming removed 5 bases from V and 0 bases from J, with 13 bases in between. This CDR3 is built from 15 residues. The germline V gene encodes CDR1 ENHRY and CDR2 SYGVKD. In DNA, the CDR3 is TGTGCCATCAGTCAACCGGGTCGCTTGAACACTGAAGCTTTCTTT. Residues: CAISQPGRLNTEAFF.

CDR3 amino acids: CASSLAGDMGSPLHF. In DNA form, the CDR3 reads TGTGCCAGCAGTTTAGCAGGGGATATGGGCTCACCCCTCCACTTT. This chain connects TRBV28 to TRBJ1-6, with D perhaps TRBD1 (6 bases). The CDR3 extends over 15 amino acids. The germline gives CDR1 MDHEN, CDR2 SYDVKM. V gave up 2 bases and J gave up 10 bases, with 15 bases separating them.

The genes are TRBV5-1 and TRBJ2-3, with D perhaps TRBD1 (6 bases). CDR3 length: 15 amino acids. Germline-derived CDR1 and CDR2 are SGHRS and YFSETQ. V lost 4 bases to trimming and J lost 0 bases, with 12 bases between them. CDR3 nucleotide sequence: TGCGCCAGCAGCACCCAACAGGGTAGCACAGATACGCAGTATTTT. Translating gives CASSTQQGSTDTQYF. Using reference TRBV5-1 and TRBJ2-3 for the parts outside the CDR3, the full variable domain is KAGVTQTPRYLIKTRGQQVTLSCSPISGHRSVSWYQQTPGQGLQFLFEYFSETQRNKGNFPGRFSGRQFSNSRSEMNVSTLELGDSALYLCASSTQQGSTDTQYFGPGTRLTVL.

The chain is built from TRBV27 and TRBJ2-7, with 10 bases identical to TRBD1. Germline V lookup: CDR1 MNHEY, CDR2 SMNVEV (reference sequence). V lost 6 bases to trimming and J lost 2 bases; unmatched junction nucleotides: 7. The CDR3 length is 15 residues. CDR3 region: CASSLTGQGTYEQYF. The CDR3 DNA is TGTGCCAGCAGCCTAACGGGACAGGGGACCTACGAGCAGTACTTC.

This clone was recorded only once. The genes are TRBV27 and TRBJ2-7, with 7 bases that match TRBD1. CDR3 length: 13 amino acids. Looked up from germline, CDR1 is MNHEY and CDR2 is SMNVEV (reference sequence). V trimming: 2 bases; J trimming: 2 bases; junction bases outside the gene matches: 0. CDR3: CASSLRGPYEQYF. The DNA of the CDR3 is TGTGCCAGCAGTTTAAGGGGGCCCTACGAGCAGTACTTC.

This clone was seen a handful of times. The chain combines TRBV5-4 with TRBJ1-3, with unresolved D. The CDR3 totals 14 residues. CDR1 and CDR2 from the germline V gene are SGHNT and YYREEE (reference sequence). V was clipped by 1 base and J by 4 bases, with 9 bases between them. CDR3: CASSLRGFGNTIYF. DNA of the CDR3: TGTGCCAGCAGCTTGCGGGGATTCGGAAACACCATATATTTT.

The rearrangement links TRBV28 to TRBJ2-3; TRBD2 matches at 7 bases. This CDR3 has 15 residues. Germline trimming cut 6 bases from V and 1 base from J; bases unmatched to any gene: 7. Germline V gene data show CDR1 as MDHEN and CDR2 as SYDVKM. The chain's CDR3 is CASSQGTSGTDTQYF. CDR3 DNA sequence: TGTGCCAGCAGCCAGGGCACTAGCGGCACAGATACGCAGTATTTT.

This clone was recorded once. This chain links TRBV29-1 with TRBJ2-7; D may be TRBD2 (6 bases). The CDR3 loop spans 12 amino acids. The germline V gene has CDR1 SQVTM and CDR2 ANQGSEA. The V and J ends lost 3 bases and 4 bases respectively, with 10 bases between them. The CDR3 here is CSVEGRGYEQYF. CDR3 in DNA: TGCAGCGTTGAGGGGCGGGGTTACGAGCAGTACTTC.